This TCR beta chain was identified in a study of OX40 agonist ivuxolimab in advanced cancers. Study context: At 0.01 to 10 mg/kg, ivuxolimab was administered intravenously to patients every 2 weeks. Notes on the study in general: What antigens the expanded peripheral T cells recognized was never established.

The CDR3 is 15 residues long. The germline V gene has CDR1 SGDLS and CDR2 YYNGEE. The V end was cut by 6 bases, the J end by 6 bases, with 22 bases between. Details on this clone: Its specificity is unknown.

Sequencing was performed with immunoSEQ multiplex PCR; in TCRdb, only in-frame clones are kept and a portion is missing. The sample has 10,000 or so clones; around 80% are singletons. This sequence was found in an adult with an advanced solid tumor such as melanoma, head and neck, liver or kidney cancer. The chain joins TRBV9 to TRBJ2-7; unclear D gene. Specimen: CD4+ or CD8+ T cells sorted from blood, collected in a trial of the OX40 agonist ivuxolimab. As DNA, the CDR3 is TGTGCCAGCAATCCCATGCATCGGTCAGGACGCGAGCAGTACTTC. Translated, it gives CASNPMHRSGREQYF.